At least ten counts were recorded for the clone carrying this T cell receptor beta chain. The target antigen is unknown. The data derive from a study of T-cell reconstitution after alpha-beta-depleted transplantation in children. General study points: Reported findings indicate that, about two months after transplant, alpha-beta T cells came from several hundred expanded clones, which were derived from non-depleted graft cells. T-cell numbers and diversity one year post-transplant derived largely from freshly generated T cells. For some patients, TCRbeta diversity was high at day 60 because of recipient T cells and thymic progenitors that survived.

TCRbeta library preparation incorporated unique molecular identifiers. TCRdb called the PCR reads again in MiXCR, with one record for every CDR3 protein. Seen here are around 210,000 distinct CDR3 sequences, about 6.6% observed once, and the top ten hold around 5%. Germline loops: CDR1 MNHEY, CDR2 SVGEGT. Trimming took off 3 bases at V and 6 bases at J, with 17 bases between the two ends. The CDR3 sequence is 15 residues long. The clonotype comes from a boy aged 2 to 10 with acute lymphoblastic leukemia, due to receive a stem cell transplant. This specimen consisted of PBMCs, obtained before TCRalphabeta/CD19-depleted stem cell transplant. The chain joins TRBV6-2 or TRBV6-3 to TRBJ1-2; no clear D. Here the CDR3 reads CASSYLGDGIDGYTF. CDR3 nucleotide sequence: TGTGCCAGCAGTTATCTTGGAGACGGAATAGATGGCTACACCTTC.